These 29 T cell receptor beta chains originate from one sample sequenced in a study of T cell clonality in common variable immunodeficiency. Antigens of these TCRs are unknown. Sequencing was performed with immunoSEQ multiplex PCR; in TCRdb, only in-frame clones are kept and a portion is missing. The sample was found to contain around 40,000 clones, and every one recurs. Findings of the study overall: In common variable immunodeficiency, TCR beta chains reportedly carried fewer deletions and N-nucleotide insertions.

Sequencing was carried out using peripheral blood mononuclear cells. The receptors originated from a human donor with common variable immunodeficiency.

As for this clone: Coverage ceases 3 residues before the CDR3 finishes, and the germline J gene fills in the end. The chain has TRBV2 and TRBJ1-1; a possible D gene is TRBD1 (6 bases). The CDR3 runs to 14 residues. CDR1 SNHLY and CDR2 FYNNEI come from the germline V gene. The DNA read from the CDR3 is TGTGCCAGCAGGGGGGACATGGCCCCGGGGGGA. Protein product: CASRGDMAPGG. The complete CDR3 reads CASRGDMAPGGAFF.

This clone was recorded at least ten times. Incomplete CDR3 DNA: TGTGCCAGCAGCTTAGATAGGGGGTCTCAGCCC. It specifies CASSLDRGSQP. The whole CDR3 reads CASSLDRGSQPQHF. J is TRBJ1-5 and V is TRBV11-2, with a tentative D call TRBD1 (6 bases). The observed sequence ends 3 residues before the CDR3 terminus, with the missing tail filled in from the germline J gene. The germline V gene has CDR1 SGHAT and CDR2 FQNNGV. V gave up 0 bases and J gave up 6 bases, with 9 bases separating them. This CDR3 comprises 14 residues.

This clone was recorded a few times. Read data end 3 residues before the CDR3 end; the end is taken from the germline J gene. The J gene is TRBJ2-3, the V gene TRBV19, with D unclear. V lost 5 bases to trimming and J lost 1 base, with 16 bases between them. The CDR3 extends over 16 amino acids. Per germline, CDR1 LNHDA and CDR2 SQIVND (reference sequence). The sequenced CDR3 bases are TGTGCCAGTAGTTTTAGTCGGCAGGCAGGCACAGATACG. This gives the protein CASSFSRQAGTDT. The CDR3 in full is CASSFSRQAGTDTQYF.

Of note for this clone: Sequence at one end of the junction differs from germline and may be a read error. The DNA ends 3 residues before the CDR3 does, and the rest of the CDR3 is filled in from the germline J gene. The V gene is TRBV30, the J gene TRBJ2-2, with a weak D call TRBD2 (6 bases). The CDR3 has 13 residues. Germline assignment: CDR1 GTSNPN and CDR2 SVGIG (reference sequence). CDR3 sequence: CARSGFYTGELFF. CDR3 DNA (partial): TGTGCCCGGAGCGGGTTCTACACCGGGGAG. The complete variable domain, with remaining parts taken from reference TRBV30 and TRBJ2-2, reads SQTIHQWPATLVQPVGSPLSLECTVEGTSNPNLYWYRQAAGRGLQLLFYSVGIGQISSEVPQNLSASRPQDRQFILSSKKLLLSDSGFYLCARSGFYTGELFFGEGSRLTVL.

This clone has a handful of counts. The read terminates 3 residues before the CDR3 end, so the remaining end is supplied by the germline J gene. The chain has TRBV19 and TRBJ2-1; D call uncertain. Germline V gene sequence: CDR1 LNHDA, CDR2 SQIVND (reference sequence). The CDR3 spans 14 residues. Deletions cut 3 bases from V and 8 bases from J, with 14 bases between. CDR3 DNA (partial): TGTGCCAGTAGTATTATGACAATTTACGATGAG. This sequence encodes CASSIMTIYDE. The CDR3 as a whole reads CASSIMTIYDEQFF.

This clone was counted ten times or more. The sequenced part of the CDR3 DNA is TGTGCCAGCTCATCGGACAGGAGAGGC. This sequence encodes CASSSDRRG. The complete CDR3 reads CASSSDRRGYTF. The chain combines TRBV18 with TRBJ1-2, with 7 bases aligning to TRBD1. Read coverage stops 3 residues before the CDR3 terminus; the germline J gene supplies the remainder. Germline CDR1 is KGHSH and CDR2 is LQKENI. This CDR3 region has 12 residues.

This clone was counted a few times. Read coverage stops 3 residues before the CDR3 terminus; the germline J gene supplies the remainder. This chain joins TRBV7-9 and TRBJ2-7, with unresolved D. V was clipped by 5 bases and J by 6 bases, with 14 bases between them. There are 13 residues in the CDR3. Germline V CDR1 and CDR2: SEHNR, FQNEAQ (reference sequence). This CDR3 reads CASSQVAVGEQYF. CDR3 DNA, as far as it was read: TGTGCCAGCAGCCAAGTCGCGGTCGGCGAG. Drawing the rest from reference TRBV7-9 and TRBJ2-7, the complete variable domain is DTGVSQNPRHKITKRGQNVTFRCDPISEHNRLYWYRQTLGQGPEFLTYFQNEAQLEKSRLLSDRFSAERPKGSFSTLEIQRTEQGDSAMYLCASSQVAVGEQYFGPGTRLTVT.

This clone was picked up many times. The CDR3 extends 3 residues past the end of the read, so its final part is completed from the germline J gene. The J gene is TRBJ2-2, the V gene TRBV20-1; TRBD1 matches at 11 bases. V lost 0 bases and J lost 0; bases outside the gene matches: 3. In germline, CDR1 is DFQATT, CDR2 SNEGSKA (reference sequence). CDR3 length equals 17 residues. The CDR3 bases that were read are TGCAGTGCTAGAGATCGGACAGGGGGCTCGAACACCGGGGAG. It encodes CSARDRTGGSNTGE. The whole CDR3 reads CSARDRTGGSNTGELFF.

This clone was seen a few times. The read finishes 3 residues shy of the CDR3 end, and the germline J gene is used to complete it. The chain combines TRBV30 with TRBJ2-3, with TRBD2 matching 13 bases. V shed 4 bases, J shed 5 bases, and the junction held 9 bases outside the gene matches. This CDR3 contains 16 residues. The germline V gene has CDR1 GTSNPN and CDR2 SVGIG (reference sequence). The CDR3 region is CAWKKGLAGVIDTQYF. The sequenced part of the CDR3 DNA is TGTGCCTGGAAAAAAGGACTAGCGGGAGTTATAGATACG.

This clone was detected many times. Read coverage stops 3 residues before the CDR3 terminus; the germline J gene supplies the remainder. V and J are TRBV15 and TRBJ2-7; 9 bases match TRBD1. The V gene's germline CDR1 is LNHNV and CDR2 YYDKDF (reference sequence). CDR3 length: 14 residues. Losses at the gene ends were 5 bases for V and 3 bases for J; bases not matched to a gene: 5. The CDR3 region is CATSLRTGDYEQYF. The DNA read from the CDR3 is TGTGCCACCAGCTTAAGGACAGGGGACTACGAG.

At least ten counts were recorded for this clone. The read finishes 3 residues shy of the CDR3 end, and the germline J gene is used to complete it. The chain uses TRBV29-1 and TRBJ2-1; 7 nucleotides match TRBD1. The germline CDR1 and CDR2 sequences are SQVTM and ANQGSEA. The CDR3 has 16 residues. V shed 7 bases and J 0 bases; nucleotides not matched to a gene: 12. The CDR3 DNA, read in part, is TGCAGCGCAAAATCGACAGGGATTGGCTCCTACAATGAG. Protein sequence: CSAKSTGIGSYNE. Given in full, the CDR3 is CSAKSTGIGSYNEQFF.

This clone was counted only a few times. The read terminates 3 residues before the CDR3 end, so the remaining end is supplied by the germline J gene. This chain joins TRBV2 and TRBJ2-7; TRBD1 matches at 9 bases. The CDR3 is 13 amino acids. Looked up from germline, CDR1 is SNHLY and CDR2 is FYNNEI. J was trimmed by 0 bases and V by 11 bases; bases with no gene match: 5. This chain's CDR3 is CAGGTGSSYEQYF. CDR3 bases read: TGTGCCGGGGGGACAGGGAGCTCCTACGAG.

Many counts were recorded for this clone. The DNA read from the CDR3 is TGTGCCAGCTCACCACCTGGGGGGACCCTGACCTATGGC. The encoded protein is CASSPPGGTLTYG. In full, the CDR3 reads CASSPPGGTLTYGYTF. The chain recombines TRBV18 with TRBJ1-2; tentative D call: TRBD1 (5 bases). With the read ending 3 residues before the CDR3 end, the germline J gene is used to fill in that end. CDR1 and CDR2 from the germline V gene are KGHSH and LQKENI. V dropped 0 bases and J dropped 4 bases, with 15 bases sitting between them. The CDR3 is 16 residues long.

In this sample, this clone turned up a few times. The read is 3 residues too short to cover the CDR3 end, so that end is filled in from the germline J gene. The chain employs TRBV7-8 and TRBJ2-2, with TRBD1 matching over 7 bases. The V gene's germline CDR1 is SGHVS and CDR2 FQNEAQ. After removal of 4 bases from V and 0 bases from J, the junction contained 5 bases not matched to a gene. CDR3 length: 16 residues. Partial CDR3 DNA: TGTGCCAGCAGCTCTCGGGACAGAGCGAACACCGGGGAG. Translation gives CASSSRDRANTGE. The full CDR3 is CASSSRDRANTGELFF. The full variable domain, completed using reference TRBV7-8 and TRBJ2-2, is GAGVSQSPRYKVAKRGQDVALRCDPISGHVSLFWYQQALGQGPEFLTYFQNEAQLDKSGLPSDRFFAERPEGSVSTLKIQRTQQEDSAVYLCASSSRDRANTGELFFGEGSRLTVL.

This clone was seen more than once but under ten times. The read terminates 3 residues ahead of where the CDR3 ends, so the germline J gene completes it. The rearrangement links TRBV6-2 or TRBV6-3 to TRBJ1-1, with unresolved D. V lost 6 bases and J lost 4, with 6 bases in between. The CDR3 runs to 11 residues. Per the germline V gene, CDR1 is MNHEY and CDR2 is SVGEGT. Partial CDR3 DNA: TGTGCCAGCAGACTACTCACTGAA. Translation gives CASRLLTE. The entire CDR3 sequence reads CASRLLTEAFF.

This clone was seen a handful of times. CDR3 DNA, as far as it was read: TGCAGTGCTATCCGGACTAGCGCGCGGCGGTTTGAG. Translating it yields CSAIRTSARRFE. The entire CDR3 is CSAIRTSARRFEQFF. The chain couples TRBV20-1 to TRBJ2-1; 9 nucleotides agree with TRBD2. The read falls 3 residues short of the CDR3 end, and the missing part is taken from the germline J gene. Germline CDR1 DFQATT, CDR2 SNEGSKA (reference sequence). The CDR3 is 15 residues long. The junction had 13 bases not matched to a gene; V was cut back by 4 bases and J by 9 bases.

This clone was detected many times. The sequenced fragment ends 3 residues before the CDR3 boundary, so the rest is inferred from the germline J gene. The chain links TRBV6-2 or TRBV6-3 to TRBJ2-5, with TRBD1 matching 9 bases. Germline lookup yields CDR1 MNHEY and CDR2 SVGEGT. The CDR3 loop spans 15 amino acids. After removal of 6 bases from V and 6 bases from J, the junction contained 11 bases not matched to a gene. Incomplete CDR3 DNA: TGTGCCAGCAGACTCCACGGGACAGGGAAAAAGACC. It encodes CASRLHGTGKKT. The whole CDR3 protein reads CASRLHGTGKKTQYF.

This clone was recorded at least ten times. The read halts 3 residues ahead of the CDR3 end, with the missing end drawn from the germline J gene. V and J are TRBV7-6 and TRBJ2-3; D possibly corresponds to TRBD1 (6 bases). This CDR3 region has 17 residues. Per the germline V gene, CDR1 is SGHVS and CDR2 is FNYEAQ. The ends were cut back, 0 bases at V and 4 bases at J, with 17 bases in the middle. The CDR3 DNA, read in part, is TGTGCCAGCAGCTTAGCGCTGGAGAGAGGGGGAGCAGATACG. It encodes CASSLALERGGADT. The whole CDR3 protein is CASSLALERGGADTQYF.

About this clone itself: The read terminates 3 residues before the CDR3 end, so the remaining end is supplied by the germline J gene. V gene TRBV18 combines with J gene TRBJ2-7, with D hard to call. Trimming stripped 6 bases from V and 0 bases from J, with 18 bases between. The CDR3 is 16 amino acids. The germline V gene encodes CDR1 KGHSH and CDR2 LQKENI. The sequenced part of the CDR3 DNA is TGTGCCAGCTCTCTTTTAGGGCCGGCCTCCTCCTACGAG. It is translated as CASSLLGPASSYE. The whole CDR3 sequence is CASSLLGPASSYEQYF.

This clone was found a few times. The CDR3 end falls 3 residues outside the read, so it is completed with the germline J gene. In the same sample, other DNA sequences code for this CDR3. The V call is TRBV7-6, the J call TRBJ1-3; 7 nucleotides match TRBD1. Losses at the gene ends were 2 bases for V and 6 bases for J; bases not matched to a gene: 10. From germline, CDR1 is SGHVS and CDR2 FNYEAQ. The CDR3 loop spans 16 amino acids. The CDR3 is CASSLQGQRHANTIYF. The CDR3 DNA, read in part, is TGTGCCAGCAGCTTACAGGGACAGCGCCATGCAAACACC.

This clone appeared many times. The read ends 3 residues shy of where the CDR3 ends; the end is completed using the germline J gene. The chain employs TRBV20-1 and TRBJ2-7; D is unresolved. Trimming took off 0 bases at V and 2 bases at J, with 14 bases between the two ends. The germline CDR1 and CDR2 sequences are DFQATT and SNEGSKA (reference sequence). This CDR3 is built from 15 residues. The CDR3 bases that were read are TGCAGTGCTAGAGAGGGCCCAACCTCCGCCTACGAG. It codes for CSAREGPTSAYE. The full CDR3 reads CSAREGPTSAYEQYF.

A remark on this clone: The read ends 3 residues early relative to the CDR3; the germline J gene fills the gap. J is TRBJ2-3 and V is TRBV7-7; tentatively, D is TRBD2 (5 bases). Germline CDR1 and CDR2: SSHAT and FNYEAQ (reference sequence). Trimming took off 1 base at V and 0 bases at J, with 11 bases between the two ends. The CDR3 spans 16 residues. Here the CDR3 reads CASSLGPGVSTDTQYF. Incomplete CDR3 DNA: TGTGCCAGCAGCTTAGGCCCCGGGGTTAGCACAGATACG.

The sample holds many counts of this clone. The read terminates 3 residues before the CDR3 end, so the remaining end is supplied by the germline J gene. The chain joins TRBV5-1 to TRBJ2-5; 9 nucleotides line up with TRBD1. Trimming removed 4 bases from V and 2 bases from J; junction bases left unmatched: 6. The germline V gene encodes CDR1 SGHRS and CDR2 YFSETQ. This CDR3 has 15 residues. Partial CDR3 DNA: TGCGCCAGCAGCCCCGGACAGGGGATTCAAGAGACC. Amino acids: CASSPGQGIQET. Given in full, the CDR3 is CASSPGQGIQETQYF.

The table lists this clone with a few counts. The sequence runs out 3 residues before the end of the CDR3; the remainder is reconstructed from the germline J gene. This chain uses TRBV7-6 with TRBJ2-7; 7 nucleotides line up with TRBD1. V was pared by 5 bases and J by 2 bases, with 3 bases of the junction left unmatched. This CDR3 comprises 13 residues. In germline, CDR1 is SGHVS, CDR2 FNYEAQ. The part of the CDR3 DNA that was read is TGTGCCAGCAGCCCGGGACAGACCTACGAG. Its protein is CASSPGQTYE. The complete CDR3 protein is CASSPGQTYEQYF.

This clone was counted between two and nine times. At one of its ends the junction is not consistent with the germline gene, which may arise from a read error. The CDR3 sequence: CASSLGQGIHEQFF. The covered CDR3 bases are TGTGCTAGCAGCCTGGGACAGGGGATTCATGAG. This chain connects TRBV7-7 to TRBJ2-1, with 10 bases identical to TRBD1. Read data end 3 residues before the CDR3 end; the end is taken from the germline J gene. The germline gives CDR1 SSHAT, CDR2 FNYEAQ (reference sequence). CDR3 length: 14 residues. Full variable domain (missing parts from reference TRBV7-7 and TRBJ2-1): GAGVSQSPRYKVTKRGQDVTLRCDPISSHATLYWYQQALGQGPEFLTYFNYEAQPDKSGLPSDRFSAERPEGSISTLTIQRTEQRDSAMYRCASSLGQGIHEQFFGPGTRLTVL.

In the case of this clone: This could be a read error, since a much larger clone is one nucleotide away. The CDR3 goes on 3 residues after the read ends, and that part is filled in from the germline J gene. The chain couples TRBV6-2 or TRBV6-3 to TRBJ1-5; 8 nucleotides agree with TRBD1. The CDR3 covers 16 residues. V lost 9 bases and J lost 0; bases outside the gene matches: 10. The germline V gene has CDR1 MNHEY and CDR2 SVGEGT. CDR3 region: CARAPTGARSNQPQHF. Incomplete CDR3 DNA: TGTGCCAGGGCCCCGACAGGGGCTCGTAGCAATCAGCCC.

Note on this clone: Read sequence stops 3 residues before the CDR3 end, and the germline J gene provides the missing end. Other DNA variants within this sample encode the same CDR3. This chain connects TRBV2 to TRBJ2-1; TRBD2 agrees at 7 bases. With 2 bases clipped from V and 2 bases from J, the junction kept 3 bases outside the gene matches. CDR1 and CDR2 from the germline V gene are SNHLY and FYNNEI. CDR3 length: 15 residues. The sequenced part of the CDR3 DNA is TGTGCCAGCAGTGAACTCAGCGGGGCCTACAATGAG. Translated: CASSELSGAYNE. The entire CDR3 reads CASSELSGAYNEQFF.

As for this clone: The CDR3 extends 3 residues past the end of the read, so its final part is completed from the germline J gene. V and J are TRBV7-2 and TRBJ2-5; 7 positions agree with TRBD1. J was trimmed by 1 base and V by 2 bases; bases with no gene match: 4. This CDR3 region has 15 residues. Germline lookup yields CDR1 SGHTA and CDR2 FQGNSA. CDR3 amino acids: CASSLIWDSQETQYF. The covered CDR3 bases are TGTGCCAGCAGCTTAATTTGGGACAGCCAAGAGACC.

In its sample, this clone was seen many times. The read terminates 3 residues ahead of where the CDR3 ends, so the germline J gene completes it. The chain carries TRBV20-1 and TRBJ2-3; a weak D match, TRBD2 (6 bases). The CDR3 is made up of 12 amino acids. Trimming took off 6 bases at V and 5 bases at J, with 12 bases between the two ends. Germline CDR1 and CDR2: DFQATT and SNEGSKA (reference sequence). CDR3 DNA, as far as it was read: TGCAGTGCCGAAAGACTAGAAGATACG. It translates to CSAERLEDT. The whole CDR3 is CSAERLEDTQYF.